This TCR beta chain is drawn from a study of T cell responses to AZD1222 COVID-19 vaccine. Whole-study context: Analysis merged second doses at about 4 or about 12 weeks.

This table comes from immunoSEQ multiplex PCR, and its TCRdb copy is limited to in-frame clones, with some not included. The sample contains some 130,000 clones, approximately 90% of which appear only once. This TCR came from an adult in good health. The sample in question was peripheral blood, obtained on day 0 of AZD1222 vaccination.

CDR3 sequence reads: CASSSLQGVNEKLFF. For the CDR3, the DNA is TGTGCCAGCAGTTCCCTACAGGGGGTTAATGAAAAACTGTTTTTT. The chain links TRBV6-5 to TRBJ1-4, with 8 bases identical to TRBD1. Trimming removed 4 bases from V and 4 bases from J; junction bases left unmatched: 5. CDR3 length: 15 residues. CDR1 and CDR2 (germline): MNHEY, SVGAGI.